Given below is one TCR beta chain in context. This sample is part of a study of blood T cell repertoires in COVID-19. V lost 6 bases, J lost 4 bases, and 9 bases lay in between. The CDR3 spans 12 residues. Libraries were prepared by immunoSEQ multiplex PCR; TCRdb keeps only in-frame clonotypes and omits some of them. The repertoire includes tens of thousands of clones, more than 75% of them detected once, and approximately 4.8% sits in the top ten. The chain has TRBV12-3 or TRBV12-4 and TRBJ2-5, with D perhaps matching TRBD1 (6 bases). This receptor was identified in a woman of 80 years or more with active COVID-19. Sequencing was carried out using peripheral blood. This CDR3 is CASRAGVETQYF. As DNA, the CDR3 is TGTGCCAGCAGAGCAGGGGTAGAGACCCAGTACTTC.